A selection of T cell receptor beta chains follows, all from one sample in a study of regulatory T cells in long-lasting Graves disease. Via MiXCR, TCRdb re-called the multiplex PCR reads, giving one row per CDR3 protein. The repertoire consists of 300,000 to 350,000 distinct CDR3 sequences, with less than 20% occurring once and the leading ten covering roughly 27%. The sequencing here drew on peripheral blood mononuclear cells (PBMCs), taken when the disease was refractory, from a patient treated with antithyroid drugs. The receptors derive from a female donor with Graves disease. Each CDR3 is given with its conserved first and last residue. Each record gives: clone size, V gene, D gene, J gene, CDR3 protein, CDR3 DNA. A D gene is named only where the DNA matches it firmly. The size entry is marked missing in some rows and otherwise reads once, few, many or a size class.

clone_size: few; v_call: TRBV20-1; d_call: NA; j_call: TRBJ2-4; cdr3_aa: CSARDPRAKNIQYF; cdr3_nt: TGCAGTGCTAGAGATCCGAGGGCCAAAAACATTCAGTACTTC
clone_size: many; v_call: TRBV7-2; d_call: TRBD2; j_call: TRBJ2-6; cdr3_aa: CASSLSLAGLSGANVLTF; cdr3_nt: TGTGCCAGCAGCTTAAGCCTAGCGGGACTCTCTGGGGCCAACGTCCTGACTTTC
clone_size: NA; v_call: TRBV5-1; d_call: NA; j_call: TRBJ2-1; cdr3_aa: CASSLGGHYNEQFF; cdr3_nt: TGCGCCAGCAGCTTGGGAGGGCACTACAATGAGCAGTTCTTC
clone_size: many; v_call: TRBV6-1; d_call: NA; j_call: TRBJ1-6; cdr3_aa: CASSERPGERSPLHF; cdr3_nt: TGTGCCAGCAGTGAGAGGCCCGGGGAGAGGTCACCCCTCCACTTT
clone_size: few; v_call: TRBV10-3; d_call: NA; j_call: TRBJ1-4; cdr3_aa: CAISEEPAEKLFF; cdr3_nt: TGTGCCATCAGTGAAGAACCGGCTGAAAAACTGTTTTTT
clone_size: NA; v_call: TRBV20-1; d_call: NA; j_call: TRBJ1-1; cdr3_aa: CSASPGPGTEAFF; cdr3_nt: TGCAGTGCTAGTCCGGGGCCGGGGACTGAAGCTTTCTTT
clone_size: few; v_call: TRBV13; d_call: NA; j_call: TRBJ2-2; cdr3_aa: CASSLGRVSTGELFF; cdr3_nt: TGTGCCAGCAGCTTAGGCAGGGTGAGCACCGGGGAGCTGTTTTTT
clone_size: NA; v_call: TRBV7-2; d_call: NA; j_call: TRBJ1-5; cdr3_aa: CASSLAWGNNQPQHF; cdr3_nt: TGTGCCAGCAGCTTAGCGTGGGGGAACAATCAGCCCCAGCATTTT
clone_size: few; v_call: TRBV20-1; d_call: TRBD1; j_call: TRBJ1-5; cdr3_aa: CSARTGSSGISQPQHF; cdr3_nt: TGCAGTGCTAGGACAGGGTCTTCAGGGATAAGTCAGCCCCAGCATTTT
clone_size: NA; v_call: TRBV19; d_call: NA; j_call: TRBJ1-4; cdr3_aa: CASSRETNEKLFF; cdr3_nt: TGTGCCAGTAGTAGAGAAACTAATGAAAAACTGTTTTTT
clone_size: many; v_call: TRBV28; d_call: TRBD2; j_call: TRBJ2-5; cdr3_aa: CASRTSRATQYF; cdr3_nt: TGTGCCAGCAGGACTAGCCGAGCGACCCAGTACTTC
clone_size: NA; v_call: TRBV5-1; d_call: TRBD1; j_call: TRBJ1-4; cdr3_aa: CASSPIGTGNEKLFF; cdr3_nt: TGCGCCAGCAGCCCGATCGGGACAGGAAATGAAAAACTGTTTTTT
clone_size: few; v_call: TRBV7-9; d_call: NA; j_call: TRBJ2-2; cdr3_aa: CASSPRGGDLFF; cdr3_nt: TGTGCCAGCAGCCCTAGGGGAGGAGACCTGTTTTTT
clone_size: NA; v_call: TRBV6-2/TRBV6-3; d_call: TRBD2; j_call: TRBJ2-7; cdr3_aa: CASSFSLVASGSPHYEQYF; cdr3_nt: TGTGCCAGCAGTTTTTCCCTGGTGGCTAGCGGGAGCCCCCACTACGAGCAGTACTTC
clone_size: many; v_call: TRBV12-3/TRBV12-4; d_call: NA; j_call: TRBJ2-5; cdr3_aa: CASSKYGETQYF; cdr3_nt: TGTGCCAGCAGCAAGTACGGGGAGACCCAGTACTTC
clone_size: NA; v_call: TRBV6-1; d_call: NA; j_call: TRBJ2-5; cdr3_aa: CASSEQPRQLGTQYF; cdr3_nt: TGTGCCAGCAGTGAACAGCCCCGGCAGCTGGGGACCCAGTACTTC
clone_size: NA; v_call: TRBV5-1; d_call: TRBD2; j_call: TRBJ2-7; cdr3_aa: CASSRGVVYEQYF; cdr3_nt: TGCGCCAGCAGTCGGGGGGTTGTTTACGAGCAGTACTTC
clone_size: few; v_call: TRBV14; d_call: TRBD1; j_call: TRBJ1-5; cdr3_aa: CASSLNRGRVNQPQHF; cdr3_nt: TGTGCCAGCAGCCTGAACAGGGGACGGGTCAATCAGCCCCAGCATTTT
clone_size: many; v_call: TRBV24-1; d_call: TRBD1; j_call: TRBJ1-2; cdr3_aa: CATPRWDQGAPGYTF; cdr3_nt: TGTGCCACCCCCCGATGGGACCAGGGGGCGCCGGGCTACACCTTC
clone_size: few; v_call: TRBV13; d_call: TRBD2; j_call: TRBJ2-3; cdr3_aa: CASSSGLAGANTQYF; cdr3_nt: TGTGCCAGCAGCTCGGGACTAGCGGGAGCAAATACGCAGTATTTT
clone_size: many; v_call: TRBV7-9; d_call: TRBD1; j_call: TRBJ1-2; cdr3_aa: CASSDGTAYNYGYTF; cdr3_nt: TGTGCCAGCAGCGATGGGACAGCTTATAACTATGGCTACACCTTC
clone_size: many; v_call: TRBV20-1; d_call: NA; j_call: TRBJ2-7; cdr3_aa: CSAPGTPLYEQYF; cdr3_nt: TGCAGTGCTCCGGGGACACCCCTCTACGAGCAGTACTTC
clone_size: NA; v_call: TRBV6-1; d_call: NA; j_call: TRBJ2-2; cdr3_aa: CASRPGVAGELFF; cdr3_nt: TGTGCCAGCAGACCAGGGGTGGCCGGGGAGCTGTTTTTT
clone_size: many; v_call: TRBV2; d_call: TRBD2; j_call: TRBJ2-2; cdr3_aa: CASSLAGDGTGELFF; cdr3_nt: TGTGCCAGCAGTCTAGCGGGAGATGGCACCGGGGAGCTGTTTTTT
clone_size: many; v_call: TRBV6-1; d_call: NA; j_call: TRBJ1-2; cdr3_aa: CASSDRVGSWANYGYTF; cdr3_nt: TGTGCCAGCAGTGACAGAGTAGGGTCGTGGGCTAACTATGGCTACACCTTC
clone_size: many; v_call: TRBV3-1; d_call: NA; j_call: TRBJ2-7; cdr3_aa: CASSQGGAKAGAMQYF; cdr3_nt: TGTGCCAGCAGCCAAGGAGGGGCGAAGGCAGGGGCAATGCAGTACTTC
clone_size: NA; v_call: TRBV5-6; d_call: NA; j_call: TRBJ2-7; cdr3_aa: CASSTLLAPMGSYEQYF; cdr3_nt: TGTGCCAGCAGCACTCTTTTAGCGCCCATGGGCTCCTACGAGCAGTACTTC
clone_size: few; v_call: TRBV6-1; d_call: NA; j_call: TRBJ2-7; cdr3_aa: CASSESTGGPPHF; cdr3_nt: TGTGCCAGCAGTGAGTCTACCGGGGGCCCGCCACACTTC
clone_size: NA; v_call: TRBV27; d_call: TRBD1; j_call: TRBJ1-6; cdr3_aa: CASSFGQGPEALHF; cdr3_nt: TGTGCCAGCAGTTTTGGACAGGGTCCAGAGGCCCTCCACTTT